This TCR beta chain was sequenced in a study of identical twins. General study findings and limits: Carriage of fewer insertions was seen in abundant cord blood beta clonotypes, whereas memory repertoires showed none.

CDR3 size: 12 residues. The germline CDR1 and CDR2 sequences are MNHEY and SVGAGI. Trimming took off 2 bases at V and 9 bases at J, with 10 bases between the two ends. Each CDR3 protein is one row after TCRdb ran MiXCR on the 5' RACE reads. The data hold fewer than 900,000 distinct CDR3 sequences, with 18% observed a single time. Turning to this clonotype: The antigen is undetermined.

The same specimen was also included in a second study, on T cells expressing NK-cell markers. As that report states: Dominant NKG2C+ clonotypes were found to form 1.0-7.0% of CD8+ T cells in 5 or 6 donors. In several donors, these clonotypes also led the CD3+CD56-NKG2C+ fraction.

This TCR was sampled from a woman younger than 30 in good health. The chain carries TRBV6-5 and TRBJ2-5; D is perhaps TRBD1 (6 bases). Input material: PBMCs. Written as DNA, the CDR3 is TGTGCCAGCAGTTACACAGGGAGACCCCAGTACTTC. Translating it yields CASSYTGRPQYF.